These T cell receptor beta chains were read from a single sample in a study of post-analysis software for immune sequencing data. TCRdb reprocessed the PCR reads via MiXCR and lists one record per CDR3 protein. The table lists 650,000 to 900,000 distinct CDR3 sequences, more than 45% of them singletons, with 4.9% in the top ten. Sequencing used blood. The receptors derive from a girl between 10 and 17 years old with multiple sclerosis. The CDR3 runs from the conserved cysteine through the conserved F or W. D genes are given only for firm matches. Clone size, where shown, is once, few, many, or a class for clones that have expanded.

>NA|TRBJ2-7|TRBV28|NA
TGTGCCAGCAGTTGGCAGGGGAAATACGAGCAGTACTTC
CASSWQGKYEQYF
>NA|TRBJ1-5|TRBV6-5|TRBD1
TGTGCCAGCAGGACCGACAGGGATCAGCCCCAGCATTTT
CASRTDRDQPQHF
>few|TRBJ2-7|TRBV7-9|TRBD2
TGTGCCAGCAGCCTCCGGGGCGGGAGAAGCGTCGAGCAGTACTTC
CASSLRGGRSVEQYF
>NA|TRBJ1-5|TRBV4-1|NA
TGCGCCAGCAGCCAAGAGGGGGGAAATCAGCCCCAGCATTTT
CASSQEGGNQPQHF
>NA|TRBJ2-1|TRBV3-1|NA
TGTGCCAGCAGCCCGACTAGGGCGAATGAGCAGTTCTTC
CASSPTRANEQFF
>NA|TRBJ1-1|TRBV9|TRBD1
TGTGCCAGCAGCCCCCGGGGAGGGGGCGCCGGCCGATTCCGGAACACTGAAGCTTTCTTT
CASSPRGGGAGRFRNTEAFF
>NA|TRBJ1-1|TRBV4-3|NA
TGCGCCAGCAGCCAAGGTGGGGGGTGGAGCACTGAAGCTTTCTTT
CASSQGGGWSTEAFF
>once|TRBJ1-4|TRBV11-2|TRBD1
TGTGCCAGCAGCTTAGGGGCCGGACAGGGGAGAGAAAAACTGTTTTTT
CASSLGAGQGREKLFF
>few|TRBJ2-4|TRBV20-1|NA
TGCAGTGCTAGCGTCCCTTTGGGGGAGCAGTACTTC
CSASVPLGEQYF
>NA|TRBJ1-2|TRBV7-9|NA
TGTGCCAGCAGCCCGGGGGGCTACACCTTC
CASSPGGYTF
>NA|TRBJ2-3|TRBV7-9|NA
TGTGCCAGCAGCTCCATTCTAGGGTCCAACACAAAGGCAGATACGCAGTATTTT
CASSSILGSNTKADTQYF
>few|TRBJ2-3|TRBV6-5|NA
TGTGCCAGCAGGGCGACAGACCACCATAGCACAGATACGCAGTATTTT
CASRATDHHSTDTQYF
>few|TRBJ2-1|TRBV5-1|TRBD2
TGCGCCAGCAGCCTAAGACCACTAGCGGGAGGGCCACAAGTCCGTGAGCAGTTCTTC
CASSLRPLAGGPQVREQFF
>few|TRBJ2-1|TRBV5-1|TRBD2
TGCGCCAGCAGCTCGGGACTAGCGGGAGGGTTCGGTAATGAGCAGTTCTTC
CASSSGLAGGFGNEQFF
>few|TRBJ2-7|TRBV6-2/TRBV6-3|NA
TGTGCCAGCACCCAGGGTGGGGAGCAGTACTTC
CASTQGGEQYF
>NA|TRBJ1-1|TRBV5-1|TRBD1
TGCGCCAGCAGCCCACAGGGGGCAGCTGAAGCTTTCTTT
CASSPQGAAEAFF
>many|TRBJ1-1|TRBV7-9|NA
TGTGCCAGCAGTTTGGGGGGGTTGAACACTGAAGCTTTCTTT
CASSLGGLNTEAFF
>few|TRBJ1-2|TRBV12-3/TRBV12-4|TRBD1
TGTGCCAGCAGTTTAACAGGGGTTCGGAATGGCTACACCTTC
CASSLTGVRNGYTF
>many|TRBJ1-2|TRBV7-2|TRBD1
TGTGCCAGCAGCTCCCCGGACAGGGCCCTTTATGGCTACACCTTC
CASSSPDRALYGYTF
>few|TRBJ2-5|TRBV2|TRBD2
TGTGCCAGCAGTGCGCTACTAGCGGCCCAAGAGACCCAGTACTTC
CASSALLAAQETQYF
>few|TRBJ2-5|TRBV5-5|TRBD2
TGTGCCAGCAGCTTTCTCCCGGGACTAGCGGAAGAGACCCAGTACTTC
CASSFLPGLAEETQYF
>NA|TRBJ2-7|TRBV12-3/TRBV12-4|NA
TGTGCCAGCAGTTTATCGGACAGCCCCCACTACGAGCAGTACTTC
CASSLSDSPHYEQYF
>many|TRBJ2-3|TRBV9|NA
TGTGCCAGCAGCGTTGACAGCACAGATACGCAGTATTTT
CASSVDSTDTQYF
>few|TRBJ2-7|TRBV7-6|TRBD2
TGTGCCAGCAGCTTAGTACCTCTTTCCAGGACTAGGGGACTACCCTACGAGCAGTACTTC
CASSLVPLSRTRGLPYEQYF
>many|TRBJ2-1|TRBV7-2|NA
TGTGCCAGCAGCTTGGGACTCCACAATGAGCAGTTCTTC
CASSLGLHNEQFF
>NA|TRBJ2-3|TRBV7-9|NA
TGTGCCAGCAGCGGCGACCGGTCGGAGCAGTATTTT
CASSGDRSEQYF
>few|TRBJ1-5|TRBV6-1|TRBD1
TGTGCCAGCCAGACAGGGGGCGACGCGAATCAGCCCCAGCATTTT
CASQTGGDANQPQHF
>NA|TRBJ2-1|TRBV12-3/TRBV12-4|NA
TGTGCCAGCAGTCCTCGGGCGGGGAGCGGCGAGCAGTTCTTC
CASSPRAGSGEQFF
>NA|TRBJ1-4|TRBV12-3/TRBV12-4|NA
TGTGCCAGCAAGCAAGGACGCTCTGTAACTAATGAAAAACTGTTTTTT
CASKQGRSVTNEKLFF
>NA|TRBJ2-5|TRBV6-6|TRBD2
TGTGCCAGCAGTTCGGACCGACTAGCGGGAAGGGTCCAGTACTTC
CASSSDRLAGRVQYF
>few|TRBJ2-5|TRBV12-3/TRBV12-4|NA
TGTGCCAGCAGTTCAACCCCGCGGAGTAGCGGAGAGACCCAGTACTTC
CASSSTPRSSGETQYF
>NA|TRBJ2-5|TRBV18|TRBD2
TGTGCCAGCTCACCGCCCCTGACTAGCTGGTACCAAGAGACCCAGTACTTC
CASSPPLTSWYQETQYF
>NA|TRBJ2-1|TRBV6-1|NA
TGTGCCTGTAATCGGGAGCAGTTCTTC
CACNREQFF
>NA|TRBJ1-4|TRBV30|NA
TGTGCCTGGAGTCCTCCTAATGAAAAACTGTTTTTT
CAWSPPNEKLFF
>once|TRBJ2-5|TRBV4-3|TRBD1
TGCGCCAGCAGCCAAGCTTTCACCGGGACAGGGGATAAGACCCAGTACTTC
CASSQAFTGTGDKTQYF
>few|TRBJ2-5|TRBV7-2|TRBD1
TGTGCCAGCAGCTTCACAGGGGTGGAGACCCAGTACTTC
CASSFTGVETQYF
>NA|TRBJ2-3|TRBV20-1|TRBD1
TGCAGTGCTAGAGGGACAGGGGCTTGGGATACGCAGTATTTT
CSARGTGAWDTQYF
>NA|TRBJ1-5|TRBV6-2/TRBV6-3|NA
TGTGCCAGCAGGGATACGGGTCAGCCCCAGCATTTT
CASRDTGQPQHF
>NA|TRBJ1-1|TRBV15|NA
TGTGCCACCAGCAGTGAACTGGGGAACACTGAAGCTTTCTTT
CATSSELGNTEAFF
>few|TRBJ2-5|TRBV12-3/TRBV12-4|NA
TGTGCCAGCAGTCACCGGGCCAGAGAGACCCAGTACTTC
CASSHRARETQYF
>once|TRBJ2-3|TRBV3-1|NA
TGTGCCAGCAGGTCAGGGACCAGCACAGATACGCAGTATTTT
CASRSGTSTDTQYF
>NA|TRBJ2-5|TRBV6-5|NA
TGTGCCAGCCGTCCATTAGGGTCCCAAGAGACCCAGTACTTC
CASRPLGSQETQYF
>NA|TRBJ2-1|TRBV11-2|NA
TGTGCCAGCAGCTTAGAGCAGAATGAGCAGTTCTTC
CASSLEQNEQFF
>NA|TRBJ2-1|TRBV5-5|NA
TGTGCCGGCAGCTTTAGCTGGGAGCAGTTCTTC
CAGSFSWEQFF
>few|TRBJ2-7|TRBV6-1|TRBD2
TGTGCCAGCAGTAGGACTAGCGACGCCTACGAGCAGTACTTC
CASSRTSDAYEQYF
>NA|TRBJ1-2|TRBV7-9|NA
TGTGCCAGCAGCCCCAAGGGGGGAGGGGAAGGCTACACCTTC
CASSPKGGGEGYTF
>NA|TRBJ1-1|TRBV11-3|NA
TGTGCCAGCAGCTCTACAGGGCTGGAGGCTGAAGCTTTCTTT
CASSSTGLEAEAFF
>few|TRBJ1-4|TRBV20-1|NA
TGCAGTGCTAGAGATGGTGCGCCGGGGCGTGAAAAACTGTTTTTT
CSARDGAPGREKLFF
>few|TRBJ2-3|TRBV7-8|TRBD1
TGTGCCAGCAGCTTAGTCACAGGGGGGAGCACAGATACGCAGTATTTT
CASSLVTGGSTDTQYF
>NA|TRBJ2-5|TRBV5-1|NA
TGCGCCAGCAGCTTGGCGGAGGGGGGCTTGGAGACCCAGTACTTC
CASSLAEGGLETQYF
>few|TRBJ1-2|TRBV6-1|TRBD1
TGTGCCAGCACTCGTACAGGGGGCGCGGATGGCTACACCTTC
CASTRTGGADGYTF
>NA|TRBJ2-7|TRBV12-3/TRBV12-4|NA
TGTGCCAGCAGCCCGGACCGAGCAGCCTACGAGCAGTACTTC
CASSPDRAAYEQYF
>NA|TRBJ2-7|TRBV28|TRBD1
TGTGCCAGGAACAGGGGGTTCTACGAGCAGTACTTC
CARNRGFYEQYF
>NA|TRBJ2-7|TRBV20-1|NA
TGCAGTGTTACAAGCGGAAGCACCTACGAGCAGTACTTC
CSVTSGSTYEQYF
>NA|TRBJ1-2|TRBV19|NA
TGTGCCAGTGGCCGGGGCCTCTATGGCTACACCTTC
CASGRGLYGYTF
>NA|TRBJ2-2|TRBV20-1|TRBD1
TGCAGTGCTAGTACAGGGGGGATCACCGGGGAGCTGTTTTTT
CSASTGGITGELFF
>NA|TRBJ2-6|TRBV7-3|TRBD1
TGTGCCAGCAGCTTAACCGGGACAGTCAGCTCTGGGGCCAACGTCCTGACTTTC
CASSLTGTVSSGANVLTF
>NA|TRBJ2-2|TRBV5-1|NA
TGCGCCAGCAGCCCAGGCGGACAGAACACCGGGGAGCTGTTTTTT
CASSPGGQNTGELFF
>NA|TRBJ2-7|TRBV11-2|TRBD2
TGTGCCAGCAGCTTATGGGCTAGCGGGGAATACGAGCAGTACTTC
CASSLWASGEYEQYF
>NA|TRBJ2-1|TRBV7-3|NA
TGTGCCAGCAGCCGCCGGGAAAGCGGGTCGGGGAGAAGGAGTGAGCAGTTCTTC
CASSRRESGSGRRSEQFF